This TCR beta chain was documented in a study of T cells in Graves' hyperthyroidism and ophthalmopathy. The investigators amplified TCR beta CDR3 regions from RNA transcripts. The HTBI set primed first-round TCR CDR3 RT-PCR. TCRdb re-called the multiplex PCR reads with MiXCR, one entry per CDR3 protein. The sample lists some 350,000 distinct CDR3 sequences, approximately 14% occurring once. V shed 2 bases and J 0 bases; nucleotides not matched to a gene: 4. The CDR3 consists of 16 residues. Germline V gene sequence: CDR1 DFQATT, CDR2 SNEGSKA (reference sequence). This clonotype was seen a handful of times.

The V gene is TRBV20-1, the J gene TRBJ2-1; TRBD2 agrees at 10 bases. Sequencing input: blood. This sequence was found in a woman aged 18 to 35 with Graves' hyperthyroidism that later progressed to Graves' ophthalmopathy. The CDR3 coding sequence is TGCAGTGCTAGAACTAGCGGGGTCAGCTCCTACAATGAGCAGTTCTTC. Translated: CSARTSGVSSYNEQFF.